This T cell receptor (beta chain) originates from a study of CD8+ T cells in alopecia areata. The V gene's germline CDR1 is SGHDT and CDR2 YYEEEE. This CDR3 spans 14 amino acids. The V end lost 8 bases, the J end lost 1 base, and 15 bases lay between the germline ends. RNA was isolated and reverse transcribed to cDNA, the sequencing template. The data were produced by immunoSEQ multiplex PCR, yet TCRdb's version contains in-frame clones alone and is incomplete. The top ten hold 8% to 9% of the sample, which has 15,000 to 20,000 clones, 50% to 60% seen once. Treatment specified: oral pan-JAK inhibitor, 5-10 mg twice daily. Lesional scalp punch biopsies and peripheral blood were collected from alopecia areata patients.

The V and J genes are TRBV5-6 and TRBJ1-2; a weak D match, TRBD1 (5 bases). The source was skin, collected at week 4, from a patient treated with tofacitinib. The TCR originated in a human donor with alopecia areata. As DNA, the CDR3 is TGTGCCAGTCACAACGGGGGGATTAACTATGGCTACACCTTC. Its translation: CASHNGGINYGYTF.